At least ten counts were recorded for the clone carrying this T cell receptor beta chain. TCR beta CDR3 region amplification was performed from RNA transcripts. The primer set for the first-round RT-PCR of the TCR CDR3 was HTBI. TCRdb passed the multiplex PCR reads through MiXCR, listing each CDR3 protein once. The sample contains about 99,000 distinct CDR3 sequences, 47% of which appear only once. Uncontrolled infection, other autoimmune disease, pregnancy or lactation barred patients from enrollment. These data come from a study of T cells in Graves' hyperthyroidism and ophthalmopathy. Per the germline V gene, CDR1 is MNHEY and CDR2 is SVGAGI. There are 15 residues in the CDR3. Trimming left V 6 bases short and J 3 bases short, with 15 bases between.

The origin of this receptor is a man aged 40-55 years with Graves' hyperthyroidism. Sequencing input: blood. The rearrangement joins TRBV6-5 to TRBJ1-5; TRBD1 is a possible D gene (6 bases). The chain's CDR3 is CASRSTGGANQPQHF. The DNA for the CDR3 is TGTGCCAGCAGATCCACCGGGGGGGCCAATCAGCCCCAGCATTTT.